The entry that follows covers one T cell receptor beta chain sequence. Its antigen is still unknown. These data originate in a study of T cell responses to AZD1222 COVID-19 vaccine. Findings of the study overall: Sampled repertoires all dated from after the peak T cell response. Donor demographics were predominantly white British with a female majority; clonal diversity may be underestimated. Seropositive AZD1222 recipients at baseline numbered only 6 or 7.

The table came from immunoSEQ multiplex PCR; TCRdb's copy has only in-frame clones and leaves some out. Altogether more than 150,000 clones are present, 90% to 95% being singletons, with the ten largest covering more than 1.5%. The TCR was taken from an adult who received the AZD1222 COVID-19 vaccine. The source material was peripheral blood, sampled 28 days after the second AZD1222 dose.

The CDR3 DNA sequence: TGTGCCAGCAGTCCATCCGCAGTTAACTATGGCTACACCTTC. This sequence encodes CASSPSAVNYGYTF. The chain carries TRBV28 and TRBJ1-2; D uncertain. Per the germline V gene, CDR1 is MDHEN and CDR2 is SYDVKM. V was shortened by 5 bases and J by 1 base, with 11 bases between the two germline ends. The length of the CDR3 is 14 residues.